This TCR beta chain was captured by sequencing in a study of T cells in women clearing cervical HPV infection. Study results and limitations: TRBV6-7 abundance was lower in cases than controls (around 0.11% versus 0.15%).

As for this clone: Antigen: not known. The read finishes 3 residues shy of the CDR3 end, and the germline J gene is used to complete it.

There are 15 residues in the CDR3. Germline assignment: CDR1 DFQATT and CDR2 SNEGSKA (reference sequence). V shed 6 bases, J shed 6 bases, and the junction held 12 bases outside the gene matches. Profiling relied on immunoSEQ multiplex PCR, and the TCRdb table lists in-frame clones only, not all of them. Its table lists around 30,000 clones. This TCR was recovered from a woman between 18 and 75 years old with a cervical HPV16 infection that either progressed to CIN3+ or cleared (not recorded which). Sequencing used blood buffy coat. The chain couples TRBV20-1 to TRBJ2-1, with TRBD1 matching 9 bases. CDR3 amino acids: CSALRGDREVNEQFF. The DNA read from the CDR3 is TGCAGTGCCCTGAGAGGGGACAGGGAGGTCAATGAG.